This TCR beta chain was identified during a study of siplizumab effects on memory and regulatory T cells. CDR1 and CDR2 (germline): SGHVS, FNYEAQ. The CDR3 is 15 amino acids. Trimming pared 1 base from V and 7 bases from J, leaving 16 bases between. Profiled with immunoSEQ multiplex PCR; TCRdb holds only in-frame clones, not every one. The data contain roughly 5,000 clones, 45% to 55% of them singletons. The mixed lymphocyte reaction cells were cocultured at 37°C for around 6 days. This clone came up a few times. The antigen remains undetermined. This chain links TRBV7-6 with TRBJ1-1; the D is unclear. The sequenced material came from CFSE-low (dividing) CD8+ T cells sorted from an allogeneic mixed lymphocyte reaction. The source of this sequence is a human donor in good health; the cells came from an allogeneic mixed lymphocyte reaction. Some clones in this sample may be carry-over from other donors' samples. The CDR3 is CASSLVPGLRNEAFF. The CDR3 DNA sequence: TGTGCCAGCAGCTTAGTCCCCGGGTTGCGGAATGAAGCTTTCTTT.